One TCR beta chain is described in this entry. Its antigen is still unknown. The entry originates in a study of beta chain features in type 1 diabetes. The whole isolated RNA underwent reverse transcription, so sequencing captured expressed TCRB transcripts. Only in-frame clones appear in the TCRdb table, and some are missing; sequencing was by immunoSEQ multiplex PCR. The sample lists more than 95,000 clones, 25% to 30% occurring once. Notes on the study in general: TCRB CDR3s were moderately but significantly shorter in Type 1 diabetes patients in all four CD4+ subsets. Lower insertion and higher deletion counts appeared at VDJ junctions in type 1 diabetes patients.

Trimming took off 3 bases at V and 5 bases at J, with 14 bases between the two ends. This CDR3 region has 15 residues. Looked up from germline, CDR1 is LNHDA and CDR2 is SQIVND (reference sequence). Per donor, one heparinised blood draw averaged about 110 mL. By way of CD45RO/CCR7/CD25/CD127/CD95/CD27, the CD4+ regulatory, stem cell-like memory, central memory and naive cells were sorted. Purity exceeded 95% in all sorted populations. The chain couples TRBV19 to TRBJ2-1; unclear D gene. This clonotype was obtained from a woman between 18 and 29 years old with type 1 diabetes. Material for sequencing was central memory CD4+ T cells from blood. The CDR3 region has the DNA TGTGCCAGTAGTATGGCCCCAGCGAGCAACAATGAGCAGTTCTTC. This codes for CASSMAPASNNEQFF.